This entry features one TCR beta chain sequence. The antigen remains undetermined. This sample was included in a study of somatic mutations in cytotoxic T cells in rheumatoid arthritis. Study background: Right after diagnosis, and before any treatment had started, patient peripheral blood (about 27 ml EDTA) was drawn. General observations from the study: Measured CD8+ T-cell clonality, a value compared between rheumatoid arthritis patients and age-matched healthy controls, did not differ significantly.

Assay: immunoSEQ multiplex PCR; the TCRdb copy retains only in-frame clones and omits some. Here the sample spans about 19,000 clones, approximately 80% being singletons. The sequencing sample was made of CD8+ T cells sorted from blood. The sequence was collected from an adult with rheumatoid arthritis.

CDR3 amino acids: CASRLTSGGISEQFF. In DNA, the CDR3 is TGTGCCAGCAGACTAACTAGCGGGGGTATCAGTGAGCAGTTCTTC. The chain combines TRBV6-5 with TRBJ2-1; 11 bases match TRBD2. Germline trimming cut 6 bases from V and 9 bases from J; bases unmatched to any gene: 10. Per germline, CDR1 MNHEY and CDR2 SVGAGI. This CDR3 is 15 amino acids long.